What follows is one TCR beta chain and its context. The CDR3 extends over 13 amino acids. Per germline, CDR1 MGHRA and CDR2 YSYEKL. Trimming left V 1 base short and J 4 bases short, with 5 bases between. PCR used 60 Vbeta primers and 13 Jbeta primers. The protocol was immunoSEQ multiplex PCR, while the TCRdb copy is restricted to in-frame clones and leaves out a portion. The repertoire includes fewer than 200,000 clones, around 75% of them detected once, and less than 5% sits in the top ten. The data stem from a study of cytomegalovirus exposure and HLA in healthy donors. The rearrangement joins TRBV4-1 to TRBJ1-5; D unclear. This receptor was obtained from a male donor in good health and CMV-seronegative. Sequencing input: PBMCs. DNA of the CDR3: TGCGCCAGCAGCCAAGTCCCGAATCAGCCCCAGCATTTT. This sequence encodes CASSQVPNQPQHF.